Listed here are 12 T cell receptor beta chains from one sample, sequenced in a study of blood T cell repertoires in COVID-19. Sequenced by immunoSEQ multiplex PCR; TCRdb stores in-frame clones only, minus some. The table has under 250,000 clones, about 85% seen once; the top ten hold approximately 10%. The sample comprised PBMCs or T cells enriched from blood (not recorded which). These receptor sequences come from a man aged 25-45 years who had recovered from COVID-19.

About this clone itself: Other DNA variants within this sample encode the same CDR3. The J gene is TRBJ2-7, the V gene TRBV6-5; D might be TRBD1 (6 bases). The CDR3 extends over 11 amino acids. CDR1 MNHEY and CDR2 SVGAGI come from the germline V gene. Trimming removed 7 bases at V and 3 bases at J, with 7 bases between. The CDR3 sequence: CASTQGYEQYF. The CDR3 DNA reads TGTGCCAGCACACAGGGCTACGAGCAGTACTTC.

The genes are TRBV7-6 and TRBJ2-3, with D perhaps TRBD2 (5 bases). Germline values: CDR1 SGHVS, CDR2 FNYEAQ. The CDR3 has 15 residues. The ends were cut back, 5 bases at V and 1 base at J, with 13 bases in the middle. This CDR3 reads CASSPRDSGTDTQYF. The DNA of the CDR3 is TGTGCCAGCAGCCCCCGCGATAGCGGCACAGATACGCAGTATTTT.

The sample holds a few counts of this clone. The chain links TRBV2 to TRBJ1-2; D not resolved. Trimming shortened V by 4 bases and J by 1 base, and 10 bases separated the two germline ends. This CDR3 spans 14 amino acids. Germline assignment: CDR1 SNHLY and CDR2 FYNNEI. The CDR3 sequence is CASSAGKFNYGYTF. The CDR3 DNA is TGTGCCAGCAGTGCCGGGAAGTTTAACTATGGCTACACCTTC.

The V and J genes are TRBV30 and TRBJ2-7; TRBD2 matches 8 bases. CDR1 and CDR2 (germline): GTSNPN, SVGIG (reference sequence). This CDR3 has 13 amino acids. V lost 2 bases to trimming and J lost 6 bases; unmatched junction nucleotides: 6. The CDR3 DNA is TGTGCCTGGAGTTGGCGGGAGGTACTCGAGCAGTACTTC. Translation: CAWSWREVLEQYF.

J is TRBJ1-5 and V is TRBV19, with 9 bases matching TRBD1. The CDR3 has 16 residues. CDR1 and CDR2 from the germline V gene are LNHDA and SQIVND (reference sequence). With V trimmed by 6 bases and J by 3 bases, 9 bases remained unmatched. The CDR3 DNA follows: TGTGCCAGTAGGACGTCAACAGGGGGCCTCAATCAGCCCCAGCATTTT. It is translated as CASRTSTGGLNQPQHF.

This chain joins TRBV5-6 and TRBJ1-4; D possibly corresponds to TRBD1 (5 bases). CDR1 SGHDT and CDR2 YYEEEE come from the germline V gene. The V gene lost 4 bases and the J gene lost 4 bases, with 11 bases spanning the gap. CDR3 length: 14 amino acids. The DNA of the CDR3 is TGTGCCAGCAGCCGGCCCCAGGGTAATGAAAAACTGTTTTTT. This codes for CASSRPQGNEKLFF.

The CDR3 protein is CASSSQGAISTGELFF. The DNA of the CDR3 is TGCGCCAGCAGCTCACAGGGGGCGATTTCCACCGGGGAGCTGTTTTTT. The chain uses TRBV5-1 and TRBJ2-2; 9 bases line up with TRBD1. This CDR3 is 16 amino acids long. Trimming at V came to 3 bases and at J to 4 bases, leaving 7 bases not matched to a gene. CDR1 is SGHRS and CDR2 is YFSETQ in the germline V gene. Supplemented by reference TRBV5-1 and TRBJ2-2, the full variable domain reads KAGVTQTPRYLIKTRGQQVTLSCSPISGHRSVSWYQQTPGQGLQFLFEYFSETQRNKGNFPGRFSGRQFSNSRSEMNVSTLELGDSALYLCASSSQGAISTGELFFGEGSRLTVL.

This clone was seen only a few times. The genes are TRBV28 and TRBJ2-5; TRBD2 matches 11 bases. This CDR3 contains 16 residues. Germline-derived CDR1 and CDR2 are MDHEN and SYDVKM. With V trimmed by 4 bases and J by 1 base, 5 bases remained unmatched. The CDR3 spells CASSSPGLAAQETQYF. CDR3 nucleotides: TGTGCCAGCAGTTCGCCGGGACTAGCGGCCCAAGAGACCCAGTACTTC.

The chain is built from TRBV5-6 and TRBJ2-7; the D is unclear. Germline lookup yields CDR1 SGHDT and CDR2 YYEEEE. The CDR3 covers 12 residues. The V gene lost 1 base and the J gene lost 4 bases, with 6 bases spanning the gap. Here the CDR3 DNA reads TGTGCCAGCAGCTTGCCACAGTACGAGCAGTACTTC. As protein: CASSLPQYEQYF. The variable domain in full, completed from reference TRBV5-6 and TRBJ2-7, reads DAGVTQSPTHLIKTRGQQVTLRCSPKSGHDTVSWYQQALGQGPQFIFQYYEEEERQRGNFPDRFSGHQFPNYSSELNVNALLLGDSALYLCASSLPQYEQYFGPGTRLTVT.

V gene TRBV7-2 combines with J gene TRBJ2-7; D gene unclear. Per germline, CDR1 SGHTA and CDR2 FQGNSA. The CDR3 covers 14 residues. V lost 0 bases, J lost 4 bases, and 10 bases lay in between. This CDR3 reads CASSLAHHLYEQYF. The CDR3 DNA sequence: TGTGCCAGCAGCTTAGCGCACCACTTGTACGAGCAGTACTTC.

Of note for this clone: The same CDR3 is also encoded by other DNA sequences in this sample. The chain combines TRBV7-2 with TRBJ1-1, with TRBD1 matching over 7 bases. After removal of 1 base from V and 5 bases from J, the junction contained 4 bases not matched to a gene. The CDR3 consists of 14 residues. Germline CDR1 and CDR2: SGHTA and FQGNSA. The DNA for the CDR3 is TGTGCCAGCAGCTTAGACAGGGGAGGAACTGAAGCTTTCTTT. Protein sequence: CASSLDRGGTEAFF. The variable domain in full, completed from reference TRBV7-2 and TRBJ1-1, reads GAGVSQSPSNKVTEKGKDVELRCDPISGHTALYWYRQSLGQGLEFLIYFQGNSAPDKSGLPSDRFSAERTGGSVSTLTIQRTQQEDSAVYLCASSLDRGGTEAFFGQGTRLTVV.

This clone came up a few times. The genes are TRBV15 and TRBJ1-3; no firm D call. CDR3 size: 14 residues. The V and J ends lost 8 bases and 4 bases respectively, with 15 bases between them. Per germline, CDR1 LNHNV and CDR2 YYDKDF (reference sequence). As DNA, the CDR3 is TGTGCCACCTTGTTGGTGGGCGCGGGAAACACCATATATTTT. Its translation: CATLLVGAGNTIYF.